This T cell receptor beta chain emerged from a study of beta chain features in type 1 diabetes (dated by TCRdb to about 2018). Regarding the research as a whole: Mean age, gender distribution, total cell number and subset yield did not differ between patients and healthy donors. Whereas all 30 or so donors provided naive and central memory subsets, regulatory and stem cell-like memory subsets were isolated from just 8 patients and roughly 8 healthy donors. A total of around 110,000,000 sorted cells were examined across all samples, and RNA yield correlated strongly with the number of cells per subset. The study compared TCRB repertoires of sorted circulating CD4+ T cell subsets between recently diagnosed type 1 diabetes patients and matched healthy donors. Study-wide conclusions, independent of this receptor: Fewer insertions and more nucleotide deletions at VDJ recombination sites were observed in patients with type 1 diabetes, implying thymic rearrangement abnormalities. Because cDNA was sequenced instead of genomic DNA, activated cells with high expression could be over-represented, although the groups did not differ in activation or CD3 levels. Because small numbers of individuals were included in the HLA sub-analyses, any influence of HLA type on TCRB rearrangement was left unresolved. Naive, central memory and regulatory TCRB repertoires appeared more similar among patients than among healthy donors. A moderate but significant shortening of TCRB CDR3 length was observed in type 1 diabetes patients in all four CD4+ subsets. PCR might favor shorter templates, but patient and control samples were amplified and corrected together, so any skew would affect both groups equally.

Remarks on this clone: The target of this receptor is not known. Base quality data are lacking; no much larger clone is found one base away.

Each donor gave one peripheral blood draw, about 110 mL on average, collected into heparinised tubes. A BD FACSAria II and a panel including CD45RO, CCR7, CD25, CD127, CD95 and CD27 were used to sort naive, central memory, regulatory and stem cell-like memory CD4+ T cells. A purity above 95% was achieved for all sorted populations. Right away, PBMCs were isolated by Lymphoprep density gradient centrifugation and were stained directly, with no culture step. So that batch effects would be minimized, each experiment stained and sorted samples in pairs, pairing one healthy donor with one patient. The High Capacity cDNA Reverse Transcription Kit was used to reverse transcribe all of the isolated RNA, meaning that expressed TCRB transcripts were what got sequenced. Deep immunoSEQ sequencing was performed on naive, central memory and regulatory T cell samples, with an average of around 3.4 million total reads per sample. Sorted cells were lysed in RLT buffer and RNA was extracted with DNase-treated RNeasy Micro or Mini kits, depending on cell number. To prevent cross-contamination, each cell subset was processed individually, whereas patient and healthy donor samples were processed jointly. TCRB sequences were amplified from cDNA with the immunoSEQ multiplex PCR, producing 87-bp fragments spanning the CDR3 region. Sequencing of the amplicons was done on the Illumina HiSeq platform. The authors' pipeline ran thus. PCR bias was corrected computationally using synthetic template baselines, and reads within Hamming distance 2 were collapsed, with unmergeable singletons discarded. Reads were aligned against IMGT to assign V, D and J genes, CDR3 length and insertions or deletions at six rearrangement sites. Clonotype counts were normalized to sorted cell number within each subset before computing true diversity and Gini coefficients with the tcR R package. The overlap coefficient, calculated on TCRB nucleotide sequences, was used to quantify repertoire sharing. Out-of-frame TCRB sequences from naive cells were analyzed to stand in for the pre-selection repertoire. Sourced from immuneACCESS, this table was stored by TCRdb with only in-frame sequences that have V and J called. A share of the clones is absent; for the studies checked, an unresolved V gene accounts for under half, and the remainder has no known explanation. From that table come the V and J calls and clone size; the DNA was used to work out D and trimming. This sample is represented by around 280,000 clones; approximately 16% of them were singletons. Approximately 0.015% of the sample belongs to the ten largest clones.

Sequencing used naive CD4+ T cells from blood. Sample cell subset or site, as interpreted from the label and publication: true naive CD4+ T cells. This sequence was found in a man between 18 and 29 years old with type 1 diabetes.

The CDR3 loop reads CASRQNTEAFF. The DNA reads TGTGCCAGCAGACAGAACACTGAAGCTTTCTTT. The sequence links TRBV6-6 to TRBJ1-1, with the D gene not clear enough to name. From a lookup of the germline V gene (reference sequence), CDR1 and CDR2 are MNHNY and SVGAGI. The junction carries 3 bases between V and J, which are trimmed by 6 bases and 1 base respectively. The CDR3 numbers 11 residues from cysteine through phenylalanine. CDR3 DNA is the only sequence kept; it has 33 bases, read in frame from the first base.